The rows below give T cell receptor beta chains drawn from one sample of a study of Ad26.COV2.S vaccination and SARS-CoV-2 variants. The assay was immunoSEQ multiplex PCR, and TCRdb's table has in-frame clones only and misses some. The sample lists fewer than 500,000 clones, 89% occurring once. Specimen: peripheral blood, collected in a trial of Ad26.COV2.S vaccine versus placebo. The receptors here all came from a person between 18 and 59 years old who received the Ad26.COV2.S COVID-19 vaccine or a placebo. The CDR3 runs from the conserved cysteine through the conserved F or W. Each record gives: clone size, J gene, V gene, D gene, CDR3 protein, CDR3 DNA. A D gene is named only where the DNA matches it firmly. The size of a clone is reported for some rows only, either as once, few or many, or as a class for expanded clones.

>NA|TRBJ2-1|TRBV20-1|NA
CSAKRSEVEFF
TGCAGTGCTAAGAGGAGCGAGGTTGAGTTCTTC
>NA|TRBJ1-3|TRBV5-6|NA
CASTPRGALSGNTIYF
TGTGCCAGCACCCCGCGTGGGGCCCTCTCTGGAAACACCATATATTTT
>NA|TRBJ2-2|TRBV5-1|TRBD2
CASSLLTSGNSGSGELFF
TGCGCCAGCAGCTTGCTGACTAGCGGGAACTCTGGGTCCGGGGAGCTGTTTTTT
>NA|TRBJ1-6|TRBV2|TRBD1
CASSEVGQGSEGNSPLHF
TGTGCCAGCAGTGAAGTGGGACAGGGAAGTGAGGGAAATTCACCCCTCCACTTT
>NA|TRBJ2-1|TRBV28|NA
CASSLERPGVNEQFF
TGTGCCAGCAGTTTAGAGCGACCTGGGGTCAATGAGCAGTTCTTC
>NA|TRBJ1-2|TRBV2|TRBD1
CASRFLGTEENHSPGYTF
TGTGCCAGCAGGTTCCTGGGGACAGAGGAGAACCATAGCCCCGGCTACACCTTC
>NA|TRBJ2-7|TRBV28|NA
CASTEEGYEQYF
TGTGCCAGCACGGAGGAAGGCTACGAGCAGTACTTC
>NA|TRBJ2-2|TRBV5-1|NA
CASSPIPATNTGELFF
TGCGCCAGCAGTCCGATCCCGGCGACGAACACCGGGGAGCTGTTTTTT
>NA|TRBJ1-1|TRBV19|TRBD1
CASSTDRGMNTEAFF
TGTGCCAGTAGTACGGACAGGGGAATGAACACTGAAGCTTTCTTT
>NA|TRBJ1-2|TRBV4-2|NA
CASSQAPGTELPYGYTF
TGTGCCAGCAGCCAAGCACCCGGGACCGAGTTACCCTATGGCTACACCTTC
>NA|TRBJ1-5|TRBV6-5|TRBD1
CASRDRGRGHQPQHF
TGTGCCAGCAGAGACCGGGGGAGGGGGCATCAGCCCCAGCATTTT
>NA|TRBJ1-5|TRBV2|NA
CASSGAVNQPQHF
TGTGCCAGCAGTGGAGCAGTCAATCAGCCCCAGCATTTT
>NA|TRBJ1-3|TRBV11-3|NA
CASSVRSGNTIYF
TGTGCCAGCAGCGTAAGGTCTGGAAACACCATATATTTT
>NA|TRBJ1-1|TRBV7-2|NA
CASRLLREGTEAFF
TGTGCCAGCAGATTACTCAGGGAAGGCACTGAAGCTTTCTTT
>once|TRBJ2-3|TRBV19|TRBD2
CASLGTSGGPRTDTQYF
TGTGCCAGCCTGGGGACTAGCGGGGGGCCCCGCACAGATACGCAGTATTTT
>NA|TRBJ2-2|TRBV7-9|NA
CASTPSGTGELFF
TGTGCCAGCACCCCGTCGGGCACCGGGGAGCTGTTTTTT
>NA|TRBJ1-5|TRBV18|NA
CASSPGADPSNQPQHF
TGTGCCAGCTCCCCGGGGGCGGATCCGAGCAATCAGCCCCAGCATTTT
>NA|TRBJ1-2|TRBV4-3|NA
CASSQGLHGAYGYGYTF
TGCGCCAGCAGCCAAGGACTACACGGGGCGTACGGGTATGGCTACACCTTC
>once|TRBJ1-5|TRBV12-3/TRBV12-4|NA
CASSLGWDQPQHF
TGTGCCAGCAGTTTAGGATGGGATCAGCCCCAGCATTTT
>NA|TRBJ2-1|TRBV28|TRBD2
CASSFPPRLAGIFSYNEQFF
TGTGCCAGCAGTTTTCCCCCCCGACTAGCGGGGATTTTCTCCTACAATGAGCAGTTCTTC
>NA|TRBJ2-2|TRBV5-1|NA
CASSLPRPLTIGAGELFF
TGCGCCAGCAGCTTGCCCCGACCCCTTACGATAGGCGCCGGGGAGCTGTTTTTT
>once|TRBJ1-1|TRBV6-5|NA
CASRNQGNTEAFF
TGTGCCAGCAGAAATCAGGGGAACACTGAAGCTTTCTTT
>NA|TRBJ1-3|TRBV6-5|NA
CASSYSRGFGNTIYF
TGTGCCAGCAGTTACTCAAGGGGGTTCGGAAACACCATATATTTT
>NA|TRBJ2-7|TRBV7-8|TRBD1
CASSLSMTGGFYEQYF
TGTGCCAGCAGCCTCTCAATGACAGGGGGATTCTACGAGCAGTACTTC
>NA|TRBJ2-3|TRBV28|NA
CASAPGALSTDTQYF
TGTGCCAGCGCTCCGGGAGCACTATCCACAGATACGCAGTATTTT
>NA|TRBJ1-3|TRBV3-1/TRBV3-2|TRBD1
CASSPDGQGSIGNTIYF
TGTGCCAGCAGCCCCGATGGACAGGGTTCGATAGGAAACACCATATATTTT
>NA|TRBJ2-1|TRBV19|TRBD1
CASSPGGTGYVEQFF
TGTGCCAGTAGCCCCGGAGGGACAGGCTACGTGGAGCAGTTCTTC
>NA|TRBJ2-1|TRBV6-5|NA
CASSRLQGYNEQFF
TGTGCCAGCAGTCGCCTACAGGGCTACAATGAGCAGTTCTTC
>few|TRBJ1-5|TRBV7-2|TRBD1
CASSLRTGWLNQPQHF
TGTGCCAGCAGCCTCAGGACAGGGTGGCTTAATCAGCCCCAGCATTTT
>NA|TRBJ2-2|TRBV30|NA
CAWSHKGTGELFF
TGTGCCTGGAGCCACAAGGGCACCGGGGAGCTGTTTTTT
>NA|TRBJ1-5|TRBV28|NA
CASSDPGQGEQPQHF
TGTGCCAGCAGTGATCCCGGGCAGGGAGAACAGCCCCAGCATTTT
>NA|TRBJ2-2|TRBV27|NA
CASSFPPGAGELFF
TGTGCCAGCAGTTTTCCCCCCGGGGCCGGGGAGCTGTTTTTT
>NA|TRBJ1-3|TRBV6-5|NA
CASSPRGTGNTIYF
TGTGCCAGCAGTCCAAGGGGGACTGGAAACACCATATATTTT
>NA|TRBJ1-3|TRBV7-6|NA
CASSPGRRGSGNTIYF
TGTGCCAGCAGCCCCGGGAGGAGGGGCTCTGGAAACACCATATATTTT
>NA|TRBJ2-3|TRBV4-3|NA
CASSQQRTITDTQYF
TGCGCCAGCAGCCAACAGAGGACCATCACAGATACGCAGTATTTT
>once|TRBJ2-7|TRBV6-2/TRBV6-3|TRBD1
CASTPGPGQGLLYEQYF
TGTGCCAGCACCCCCGGGCCCGGACAGGGTCTCCTTTACGAGCAGTACTTC
>NA|TRBJ2-5|TRBV20-1|NA
CSATRAETQYF
TGCAGTGCTACGAGGGCGGAGACCCAGTACTTC
>NA|TRBJ1-2|TRBV9|NA
CASSVRSRLSYGYTF
TGTGCCAGCAGCGTACGTTCCAGGTTGAGCTATGGCTACACCTTC
>NA|TRBJ2-1|TRBV10-1|NA
CASSRASLYNEQFF
TGCGCCAGCAGTCGGGCTAGCCTATACAATGAGCAGTTCTTC
>NA|TRBJ1-1|TRBV18|NA
CASSAQGGNTEAFF
TGTGCCAGCTCGGCTCAAGGGGGGAACACTGAAGCTTTCTTT
>NA|TRBJ2-3|TRBV11-2|NA
CASSLDRGDTQYF
TGTGCCAGCAGCTTAGATCGTGGAGATACGCAGTATTTT
>NA|TRBJ1-1|TRBV11-1|NA
CASSSGVANTEAFF
TGTGCCAGCAGCTCAGGGGTAGCGAACACTGAAGCTTTCTTT
>once|TRBJ1-2|TRBV30|NA
CAWTAGPYGYTF
TGTGCCTGGACCGCCGGTCCCTATGGCTACACCTTC